This entry features one TCR beta chain sequence. What it recognizes is unknown. In the PCR, 60 Vbeta and 13 Jbeta primers were used. Data came from immunoSEQ multiplex PCR; TCRdb stores just in-frame clones and leaves some out. The repertoire holds under 200,000 clones, with roughly 80% as singletons. The data originate from a study of cytomegalovirus exposure and HLA in healthy donors. Whole-study results and caveats: Some TCR beta chains (164 of them) were listed as cytomegalovirus-associated. It was reported that TCR beta sequences correctly inferred the HLA-A and HLA-B alleles for most subjects. Likely technical artifact: a cluster of highly shared sequence variants.

J was trimmed by 4 bases and V by 1 base; bases with no gene match: 9. This CDR3 is 17 amino acids long. CDR1 and CDR2 (germline): LGHNT, FRNRAP. This chain connects TRBV12-5 to TRBJ2-5; 10 positions agree with TRBD1. This clonotype was sampled from a male donor in good health and CMV-seropositive. The sequenced sample consisted of PBMCs. CDR3 DNA sequence: TGTGCTAGTGGTTTGGGGGTCTCGACAGGGGGCTTAGAGACCCAGTACTTC. This encodes CASGLGVSTGGLETQYF.